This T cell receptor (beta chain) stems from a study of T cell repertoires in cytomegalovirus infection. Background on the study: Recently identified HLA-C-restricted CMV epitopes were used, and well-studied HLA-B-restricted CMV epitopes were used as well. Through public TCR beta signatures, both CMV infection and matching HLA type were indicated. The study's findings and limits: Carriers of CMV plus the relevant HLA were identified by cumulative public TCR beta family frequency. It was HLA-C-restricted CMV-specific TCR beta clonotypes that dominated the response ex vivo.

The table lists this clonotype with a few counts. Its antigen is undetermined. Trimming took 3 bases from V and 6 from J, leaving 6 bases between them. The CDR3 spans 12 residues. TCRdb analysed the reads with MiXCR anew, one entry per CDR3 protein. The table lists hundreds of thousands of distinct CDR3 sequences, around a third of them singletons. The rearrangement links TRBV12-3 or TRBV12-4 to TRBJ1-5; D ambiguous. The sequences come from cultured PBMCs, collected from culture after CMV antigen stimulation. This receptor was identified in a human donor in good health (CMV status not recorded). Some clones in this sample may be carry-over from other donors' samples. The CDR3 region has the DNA TGTGCCAGCAGTTTTGTCGCTCAGCCCCAGCATTTT. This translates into CASSFVAQPQHF.